This T cell receptor (beta chain) stems from a study of a mutant IDH1 vaccine in newly diagnosed glioma. At the level of the study: It was radiotherapy, temozolomide, or both that patients received previously, with most receiving both.

Time point denoted: baseline, week 1 (first vaccination visit). Treatment in this sample: pre-vaccination baseline after standard-of-care therapy. Sequenced by immunoSEQ multiplex PCR; TCRdb stores in-frame clones only, minus some. Among tens of thousands of clones, over 70% were seen once, and the ten largest hold about 20%. Trimming removed 3 bases from V and 7 bases from J, with 12 bases in between. Per germline, CDR1 MRHNA and CDR2 SNTAGT. The CDR3 extends over 13 amino acids. The sequence derives from a young man with glioma. The sequenced sample was PBMCs, obtained from a glioma patient treated with radiotherapy, temozolomide or both. The genes are TRBV6-4 and TRBJ1-2, with a weak D call TRBD1 (5 bases). This chain's CDR3 is CASSERTTGGYTF. The CDR3 DNA follows: TGTGCCAGCAGTGAGCGGACAACGGGTGGCTACACCTTC.